The clone carrying this T cell receptor beta chain was detected a few times. The antigen is undetermined. The entry originates in a study of glioma-infiltrating T cells. The study, taken as a whole, reports: Gliomas, especially low-grade, showed above-expected tissue-blood divergence; non-neoplastic patients showed below.

Using RNA template, CDR3s of TCR alpha and beta were amplified with iRepertoire arm-PCR. One-step reverse transcription and amplification started from roughly 100-400 ng of tissue mRNA or PBMC total RNA. MiXCR, applied by TCRdb to the multiplex PCR reads, yields one record per CDR3 protein. The profile covers about 190,000 distinct CDR3 sequences, with roughly a third appearing a single time and roughly 21% taken by the ten largest. CDR1 and CDR2 (germline): SQVTM, ANQGSEA. Unmatched junction bases numbered 7, after V lost 7 bases and J lost 7 bases. CDR3 length: 13 amino acids. The receptor was isolated from a human donor with low-grade glioma or glioblastoma, undergoing nonglioma brain surgery, or in good health (not recorded which). The sequenced material came from glioma tissue, nonneoplastic brain tissue, or PBMCs (not recorded which). V usage is TRBV29-1 and J usage is TRBJ2-1; 10 bases are a match to TRBD2. The CDR3 coding sequence is TGCAGCGCTCAACCTAGCGGGAGAAATGAGCAGTTCTTC. This sequence encodes CSAQPSGRNEQFF.